Listed here are 27 T cell receptor beta chains from one sample, sequenced in a study of blood T cell repertoires in COVID-19. Produced via immunoSEQ multiplex PCR; TCRdb's table is partial and in-frame only. The sample has 200,000 to 300,000 clones; roughly four fifths are singletons. Sequenced sample: peripheral blood. The origin of the receptors is a woman older than 75 with acute or convalescent COVID-19.

This rearrangement joins TRBV2 to TRBJ2-3; the match to TRBD2 covers 8 bases. Per the germline V gene, CDR1 is SNHLY and CDR2 is FYNNEI. The V segment lost 6 bases and the J segment 6 bases; nucleotides outside the gene matches: 8. The CDR3 spans 14 residues. CDR3 bases: TGTGCCAGCAGCGGGGGGGCAGGTATGGATACGCAGTATTTT. Residues: CASSGGAGMDTQYF.

DNA for the CDR3: TGTGCCAGCAGTGAAGTGGGAGTAGGCTACAATGAGCAGTTCTTC. It encodes CASSEVGVGYNEQFF. The V gene is TRBV6-1, the J gene TRBJ2-1, with D perhaps TRBD2 (5 bases). This CDR3 is 15 amino acids long. Trimming stripped 1 base from V and 3 bases from J, with 10 bases between. CDR1 is MNHNS, CDR2 SASEGT, per germline.

The gene calls are TRBV9 and TRBJ2-2; 8 bases are shared with TRBD2. The CDR3 runs to 15 residues. V trimming: 3 bases; J trimming: 4 bases; junction bases outside the gene matches: 5. Germline values: CDR1 SGDLS, CDR2 YYNGEE. The CDR3 DNA reads as TGTGCCAGCAGCGCCGGGACTAGTATCACCGGGGAGCTGTTTTTT. It translates to CASSAGTSITGELFF.

The V and J genes are TRBV7-9 and TRBJ1-2, with 8 bases lining up with TRBD1. Germline V CDR1 and CDR2: SEHNR, FQNEAQ (reference sequence). Losses at the gene ends were 4 bases for V and 3 bases for J; bases not matched to a gene: 4. The length of the CDR3 is 14 residues. The CDR3 loop is CASSSGGVDYGYTF. CDR3 nucleotides: TGTGCCAGCAGCTCAGGGGGCGTGGACTATGGCTACACCTTC.

The rearrangement links TRBV7-9 to TRBJ2-3; D is uncertain. CDR1 and CDR2 (germline): SEHNR, FQNEAQ (reference sequence). Trimming cost V 5 bases and J 0 bases, with 12 bases left between them. The CDR3 is 15 residues long. The CDR3 spells CASSPAGRSTDTQYF. DNA of the CDR3: TGTGCCAGCAGCCCGGCAGGTCGAAGCACAGATACGCAGTATTTT.

This rearrangement joins TRBV5-1 to TRBJ2-1; 10 bases map to TRBD2. Germline V gene sequence: CDR1 SGHRS, CDR2 YFSETQ. CDR3 length: 15 residues. The trim removed 4 bases at V and 2 bases at J, leaving 3 bases unmatched. The CDR3 sequence is CASSPLAGAYNEQFF. The CDR3 DNA reads TGCGCCAGCAGCCCTCTAGCGGGGGCCTACAATGAGCAGTTCTTC.

The V call is TRBV14, the J call TRBJ1-5, with D possibly being TRBD1 (6 bases). Between the trimmed V and J ends, which lost 1 base and 3 bases, there was a span of 22 bases. The CDR3 runs to 19 residues. Germline V lookup: CDR1 SGHDN, CDR2 FVKESK. The DNA of the CDR3 is TGTGCCAGCAGCCAAGCGAGCCCGGATCGACAGGATTCCAATCAGCCCCAGCATTTT. Its protein product is CASSQASPDRQDSNQPQHF.

This clone is a singleton in its sample. The chain couples TRBV15 to TRBJ1-1, with TRBD1 as a possible D gene (5 bases). Germline loops: CDR1 LNHNV, CDR2 YYDKDF (reference sequence). CDR3 length: 14 amino acids. The germline V and J ends were trimmed by 1 base and 2 bases, with 8 bases remaining between them. DNA for the CDR3: TGTGCCACCAGCAGAGGGGGCAGAAACACTGAAGCTTTCTTT. It specifies CATSRGGRNTEAFF. Complete variable domain (other parts from reference TRBV15 and TRBJ1-1): DAMVIQNPRYQVTQFGKPVTLSCSQTLNHNVMYWYQQKSSQAPKLLFHYYDKDFNNEADTPDNFQSRRPNTSFCFLDIRSPGLGDTAMYLCATSRGGRNTEAFFGQGTRLTVV.

This clone showed up just a few times. This sequence joins TRBV5-1 and TRBJ1-1; D ambiguous. The CDR3 consists of 14 residues. V lost 1 base to trimming and J lost 11 bases, with 18 bases between them. The germline V gene has CDR1 SGHRS and CDR2 YFSETQ. In nucleotides, the CDR3 is TGCGCCAGCAGCTTGTCGGCGGACGGGGTCCGGGCTTTCTTT. Protein: CASSLSADGVRAFF.

This chain joins TRBV3-1 (or the pseudogene TRBV3-2) and TRBJ1-2; no clear D gene. Germline CDR1 is LGHDT and CDR2 is YNNKEL (reference sequence). CDR3 length: 14 residues. V lost 0 bases and J 5 bases, leaving 10 bases between the germline ends. Here the CDR3 DNA reads TGTGCCAGCAGCCAAGAAACCCGGGGTTATGGCTACACCTTC. It yields the protein CASSQETRGYGYTF.

Here the CDR3 reads CATLLQGKQYF. CDR3 nucleotide sequence: TGTGCCACCCTATTACAGGGGAAGCAGTACTTC. The chain has TRBV10-3 and TRBJ2-7; 7 nucleotides match TRBD1. The CDR3 is 11 amino acids. Germline V gene data show CDR1 as ENHRY and CDR2 as SYGVKD. V gave up 10 bases and J gave up 8 bases; unmatched junction bases: 8.

The chain uses TRBV28 and TRBJ1-6; D is undetermined. The CDR3 sequence is 13 residues long. The germline V gene encodes CDR1 MDHEN and CDR2 SYDVKM. V was pared by 11 bases and J by 1 base, with 9 bases between. CDR3 nucleotides: TGTGCCGGCGGTCGTTCCTATAATTCACCCCTCCACTTT. Its translation: CAGGRSYNSPLHF.

This sequence joins TRBV28 and TRBJ1-5; D remains ambiguous. V lost 5 bases and J lost 6, with 17 bases in between. The length of the CDR3 is 15 residues. Germline loops: CDR1 MDHEN, CDR2 SYDVKM. CDR3 amino acids: CASSVPGGGGQPQHF. As DNA, the CDR3 is TGTGCCAGCAGTGTACCGGGAGGAGGCGGTCAGCCCCAGCATTTT.

This chain uses TRBV27 with TRBJ1-2, with 8 bases that match TRBD1. V lost 5 bases and J lost 4; bases outside the gene matches: 9. The CDR3 extends over 15 amino acids. Germline CDR1 is MNHEY and CDR2 is SMNVEV (reference sequence). This chain's CDR3 is CASSGPGQGLYGYTF. The DNA of the CDR3 is TGTGCCAGCAGTGGCCCCGGACAGGGTCTCTATGGCTACACCTTC.

V is TRBV18 and J is TRBJ2-1; D remains unclear. CDR1 is KGHSH and CDR2 is LQKENI in the germline V gene. V lost 3 bases and J 7 bases, leaving 28 bases between the germline ends. The CDR3 length is 19 residues. The CDR3, as DNA: TGTGCCAGCTCACCCGTCGACTGGAAACCCGTCGAGATTATTAATGAGCAGTTCTTC. Translated: CASSPVDWKPVEIINEQFF.

The chain uses TRBV19 and TRBJ2-2; D possibly corresponds to TRBD2 (6 bases). Between the trimmed V and J ends, which lost 2 bases and 0 bases, there was a span of 13 bases. CDR1 LNHDA and CDR2 SQIVND come from the germline V gene (reference sequence). The CDR3 runs to 17 residues. Here the CDR3 DNA reads TGTGCCAGTAGTATATTTGCGGGGCTAGCGAACACCGGGGAGCTGTTTTTT. The encoded protein is CASSIFAGLANTGELFF.

The chain carries TRBV18 and TRBJ1-2, with D possibly matching TRBD1 (6 bases). Germline V CDR1 and CDR2: KGHSH, LQKENI. Trimming stripped 3 bases from V and 6 bases from J, with 11 bases between. The CDR3 has 13 residues. DNA of the CDR3: TGTGCCAGCTCACCCCCAGGGGTTAATGGCTACACCTTC. Translating it yields CASSPPGVNGYTF.

The chain couples TRBV5-5 to TRBJ1-2; no definite D call. Germline V gives CDR1 SGHKS, CDR2 YYEKEE (reference sequence). V was clipped by 0 bases and J by 2 bases, with 8 bases between them. This CDR3 has 14 residues. The CDR3 reads CASSLGPGNYGYTF. For the CDR3, the DNA is TGTGCCAGCAGCTTGGGGCCGGGAAACTATGGCTACACCTTC.

This chain links TRBV7-9 with TRBJ1-6; D is uncertain. The V gene lost 2 bases and the J gene lost 5 bases, with 7 bases spanning the gap. Per the germline V gene, CDR1 is SEHNR and CDR2 is FQNEAQ (reference sequence). This CDR3 contains 14 residues. The CDR3 loop is CASSLNTDNSPLHF. In DNA, the CDR3 is TGTGCCAGCAGCTTAAACACAGATAATTCACCCCTCCACTTT.

The chain combines TRBV29-1 with TRBJ1-1; TRBD1 might be the D (6 bases). The V end was cut by 4 bases, the J end by 0 bases, with 9 bases between. The CDR3 contains 13 residues. Germline assignment: CDR1 SQVTM and CDR2 ANQGSEA. CDR3 loop: CSVGDTLNTEAFF. CDR3 in DNA: TGCAGCGTTGGGGACACCCTGAACACTGAAGCTTTCTTT. The complete variable domain, with remaining parts taken from reference TRBV29-1 and TRBJ1-1, reads SAVISQKPSRDICQRGTSLTIQCQVDSQVTMMFWYRQQPGQSLTLIATANQGSEATYESGFVIDKFPISRPNLTFSTLTVSNMSPEDSSIYLCSVGDTLNTEAFFGQGTRLTVV.

The chain uses TRBV5-6 and TRBJ2-3; 8 bases match TRBD1. This CDR3 comprises 17 residues. Germline CDR1 and CDR2: SGHDT and YYEEEE. The V gene end was trimmed by 2 bases and the J gene end by 2 bases; junction bases not matched to a gene: 10. The CDR3 bases are TGTGCCAGCAGCTTAGACCTAGGACAGGGAAACACAGATACGCAGTATTTT. Its protein is CASSLDLGQGNTDTQYF.

The chain is built from TRBV2 and TRBJ1-5, with 8 positions matching TRBD1. The CDR3 runs to 17 residues. The J segment lost 0 bases and the V segment lost 5 bases, leaving 9 bases of the junction unmatched. Germline V CDR1 and CDR2: SNHLY, FYNNEI. Here the CDR3 DNA reads TGTGCCAGCAGTCTATTAACAGGGGGGACTAGCAATCAGCCCCAGCATTTT. Translation gives CASSLLTGGTSNQPQHF. The full variable domain, its missing parts supplied by reference TRBV2 and TRBJ1-5, is EPEVTQTPSHQVTQMGQEVILRCVPISNHLYFYWYRQILGQKVEFLVSFYNNEISEKSEIFDDQFSVERPDGSNFTLKIRSTKLEDSAMYFCASSLLTGGTSNQPQHFGDGTRLSIL.

The chain couples TRBV6-6 to TRBJ1-1; D might be TRBD1 (5 bases). Germline assignment: CDR1 MNHNY and CDR2 SVGAGI (reference sequence). The CDR3 length is 13 residues. V shed 5 bases and J shed 4 bases, with 11 bases lying between them. This CDR3 reads CASSRWGGTEAFF. CDR3 bases: TGTGCCAGCAGTCGCTGGGGGGGCACTGAAGCTTTCTTT.

The V gene is TRBV7-9, the J gene TRBJ2-5, with a tentative D call TRBD1 (5 bases). In germline, CDR1 is SEHNR, CDR2 FQNEAQ (reference sequence). The CDR3 consists of 14 residues. Trimming stripped 4 bases from V and 3 bases from J, with 12 bases between. The CDR3: CASSSTRVEETQYF. DNA of the CDR3: TGTGCCAGCAGCTCTACCAGGGTAGAAGAGACCCAGTACTTC.

The chain links TRBV30 to TRBJ1-2, with TRBD1 matching 7 bases. After removal of 3 bases from V and 8 bases from J, the junction contained 9 bases not matched to a gene. The germline V gene has CDR1 GTSNPN and CDR2 SVGIG (reference sequence). The CDR3 extends over 13 amino acids. CDR3 in amino acids: CAWRTDREKGYTF. CDR3 nucleotide sequence: TGTGCCTGGAGGACCGACAGGGAGAAGGGCTACACCTTC.

The rearrangement uses TRBV29-1 and TRBJ2-7, with D possibly being TRBD2 (6 bases). V shed 0 bases and J shed 7 bases, with 10 bases lying between them. The CDR3 sequence is 12 residues long. Germline V lookup: CDR1 SQVTM, CDR2 ANQGSEA. Here the CDR3 DNA reads TGCAGCGTTGAAGATCCGGGGGTTGAGCAGTACTTC. Encoded protein: CSVEDPGVEQYF.

V is TRBV6-5 and J is TRBJ2-5, with a weak D call TRBD2 (6 bases). Germline CDR1 reads MNHEY; CDR2 reads SVGAGI. Deletions cut 5 bases from V and 7 bases from J, with 14 bases between. This CDR3 contains 13 residues. DNA of the CDR3: TGTGCCAGCAGTACCTCGGAACTAGCGACCCAGTACTTC. Translated, it gives CASSTSELATQYF.